This T cell receptor (beta chain) was profiled in a study of regulatory T cells in long-lasting Graves disease. Overall study findings and caveats: Lower TCR diversity characterized persistent Graves' patients relative to newly diagnosed patients.

Time point reported: newly diagnosed GD, antithyroid drugs for less than 3 months. PBMCs provided the RNA from which the TCR library was made. EDTA tubes were used for drawing around 8.8 milliliters of peripheral blood. The authors built TCR beta libraries using iRepertoire HTBI primers and Arm-PCR of CDR3 regions. Per the authors' pipeline: Identification of gene segments yielded some 61 TRBV and 14 TRBJ across samples. TCRdb called the multiplex PCR reads again in MiXCR, with one record for every CDR3 protein. The V and J calls, along with clone size, are taken from TCRdb and not from the paper's own processing. The data contain approximately 560,000 distinct CDR3 sequences, roughly 15% of them singletons. On this clonotype itself: Antigen: not known.

The germline V gene encodes CDR1 SGHTA and CDR2 FQGTGA. There are 15 residues in the CDR3. Trimming removed 7 bases at V and 1 base at J, with 17 bases between. These data also featured in a second study, about T cells in Graves' hyperthyroidism and ophthalmopathy. As that study records: Among the patients, aged 18 to 65, hyperthyroidism was newly diagnosed and had lasted under 2 months.

Specimen: peripheral blood mononuclear cells (PBMCs), collected at new diagnosis, from a patient treated with antithyroid drugs. The receptor was isolated from a man younger than 30 with Graves disease. The chain has TRBV7-3 and TRBJ2-7; the D gene is possibly TRBD1 (6 bases). The CDR3 here is CASKGDAVRSYEQYF. The CDR3 DNA is TGTGCCAGCAAGGGGGACGCGGTGAGGTCCTACGAGCAGTACTTC.